This entry lists 13 T cell receptor beta chains sequenced from one sample in a study of identical twins. TCRdb re-called the 5' RACE reads through MiXCR, storing one row per CDR3 protein. The data hold 1.5 million or so distinct CDR3 sequences, with about 30% observed a single time. What was sequenced was cord blood. These TCRs come from a newborn girl in good health.

V and J are TRBV7-8 and TRBJ2-7; D remains ambiguous. Germline loops: CDR1 SGHVS, CDR2 FQNEAQ. V was cut by 2 bases and J by 7 bases, with 12 bases left in between. There are 13 residues in the CDR3. This CDR3 reads CASSLLRHNEQYF. CDR3 DNA: TGTGCCAGCAGCTTATTACGCCACAATGAGCAGTACTTC.

The gene calls are TRBV7-9 and TRBJ2-1, with TRBD2 matching over 7 bases. CDR3 length: 15 residues. Looked up from germline, CDR1 is SEHNR and CDR2 is FQNEAQ (reference sequence). V dropped 1 base and J dropped 4; count of bases not matched to a gene: 4. The CDR3 here is CASSLGEGGYNEQFF. The CDR3 DNA reads TGTGCCAGCAGCTTAGGGGAGGGCGGGTACAATGAGCAGTTCTTC.

Turning to this clonotype: A junction end diverges from the germline sequence, so it may reflect a read error. The chain links TRBV5-1 to TRBJ2-7; the D gene is possibly TRBD1 (6 bases). The CDR3 is made up of 14 amino acids. Per germline, CDR1 SGHRS and CDR2 YFSETQ. Here the CDR3 reads CASSLEGQAYEQYF. The CDR3 DNA follows: TGTGCCAGCAGTTTAGAGGGACAAGCCTACGAGCAGTACTTC.

The chain uses TRBV7-2 and TRBJ2-5; D not certain. The ends were cut back, 2 bases at V and 1 base at J, with 14 bases in the middle. Per germline, CDR1 SGHTA and CDR2 FQGNSA. CDR3 length: 16 residues. In nucleotides, the CDR3 is TGTGCCAGCAGCTTAAGGTCTATGGTTTTCCAAGAGACCCAGTACTTC. This gives the protein CASSLRSMVFQETQYF. Full variable domain (remainder filled in from reference TRBV7-2 and TRBJ2-5): GAGVSQSPSNKVTEKGKDVELRCDPISGHTALYWYRQSLGQGLEFLIYFQGNSAPDKSGLPSDRFSAERTGGSVSTLTIQRTQQEDSAVYLCASSLRSMVFQETQYFGPGTRLLVL.

The chain carries TRBV5-1 and TRBJ1-2; no clear D. With 2 bases removed from V and 5 bases from J, the gap between germline ends came to 13 bases. In germline, CDR1 is SGHRS, CDR2 YFSETQ. The CDR3 runs 14 residues. As DNA, the CDR3 is TGCGCCAGCAGCTTAAGGACGGGGTGGTATGGCTACACCTTC. It specifies CASSLRTGWYGYTF.

This clonotype was observed many times. This rearrangement joins TRBV4-2 to TRBJ2-1; D is possibly TRBD1 (6 bases). The V and J ends lost 0 bases and 3 bases respectively, with 12 bases between them. CDR3 size: 16 residues. The germline gives CDR1 LGHNA, CDR2 YNFKEQ. CDR3 residues: CASSQEVAGVYNEQFF. CDR3 DNA sequence: TGTGCCAGCAGCCAAGAAGTCGCAGGGGTCTACAATGAGCAGTTCTTC.

There are many counts of this clonotype. The CDR3 is CASSDRNQPQHF. The CDR3 nucleotides read TGTGCCAGCAGCGACAGGAATCAGCCCCAGCATTTT. The gene calls are TRBV6-1 and TRBJ1-5, with a possible D match to TRBD1 (6 bases). Germline V gene sequence: CDR1 MNHNS, CDR2 SASEGT. Trimming took 6 bases from V and 4 from J, leaving 7 bases between them. This CDR3 contains 12 residues.

V usage is TRBV29-1 and J usage is TRBJ2-1; 10 bases match TRBD1. Germline trimming cut 0 bases from V and 6 bases from J; bases unmatched to any gene: 14. The CDR3 is 18 residues long. The germline gives CDR1 SQVTM, CDR2 ANQGSEA. As DNA, the CDR3 is TGCAGCGTTGAAGACCCGACAGGGGGCAGGGGTAGCGGCAATGAGCAGTTCTTC. This codes for CSVEDPTGGRGSGNEQFF.

Only a few counts were recorded for this clonotype. The CDR3 reads CSASEQGHSPLHF. DNA for the CDR3: TGCAGTGCTAGTGAACAGGGGCATTCACCCCTCCACTTT. The J gene is TRBJ1-6, the V gene TRBV20-1; TRBD1 aligns across 7 bases. V shed 3 bases, J shed 8 bases, and the junction held 4 bases outside the gene matches. Per germline, CDR1 DFQATT and CDR2 SNEGSKA (reference sequence). This CDR3 spans 13 amino acids.

The V call is TRBV9, the J call TRBJ2-5, with 9 bases matching TRBD2. This CDR3 comprises 15 residues. V lost 0 bases, J lost 4 bases, and 4 bases stayed unmatched. The V gene's germline CDR1 is SGDLS and CDR2 YYNGEE. As DNA, the CDR3 is TGTGCCAGCAGCGTAGGATCACTAGCGGGAGAGACCCAGTACTTC. Amino acid sequence: CASSVGSLAGETQYF. Filled out from reference TRBV9 and TRBJ2-5, the complete variable domain reads DSGVTQTPKHLITATGQRVTLRCSPRSGDLSVYWYQQSLDQGLQFLIQYYNGEERAKGNILERFSAQQFPDLHSELNLSSLELGDSALYFCASSVGSLAGETQYFGPGTRLLVL.

Concerning this clonotype: The junction and the germline gene differ at one end; a read error may be behind it. CDR3 sequence reads: CVSSKGPSADTQYF. The CDR3 bases are TGTGTCAGCAGCAAAGGACCTAGCGCAGATACGCAGTATTTT. The chain couples TRBV11-2 to TRBJ2-3; tentative D call: TRBD2 (6 bases). The CDR3 has 14 residues. Germline values: CDR1 SGHAT, CDR2 FQNNGV.

This clonotype appeared a few times. The CDR3 reads CSGARGVLGSEKLFF. In nucleotides, the CDR3 is TGCAGTGGGGCAAGAGGCGTCTTAGGAAGTGAAAAACTGTTTTTT. The chain employs TRBV20-1 and TRBJ1-4, with D uncertain. Germline loops: CDR1 DFQATT, CDR2 SNEGSKA (reference sequence). Trimming stripped 7 bases from V and 7 bases from J, with 22 bases between. This CDR3 has 15 residues.

The CDR3 region is CSARVARDIYSNQPQHF. CDR3 bases: TGCAGTGCTAGAGTGGCCAGGGATATATATAGCAATCAGCCCCAGCATTTT. The chain carries TRBV20-1 and TRBJ1-5; D is perhaps TRBD1 (5 bases). In germline, CDR1 is DFQATT, CDR2 SNEGSKA (reference sequence). V dropped 1 base and J dropped 0 bases, with 16 bases sitting between them. This CDR3 has 17 residues.